Below are 30 T cell receptor beta chains sequenced from a single sample in a study of blood T cell repertoires in COVID-19. Measured with immunoSEQ multiplex PCR; TCRdb has only the in-frame clones, and not every one. The data show about 220,000 clones, 84% seen once. What was sequenced was peripheral blood. These receptors originate from a man between 35 and 55 years old who had recovered from COVID-19.

This clone has just a few counts. CDR3 nucleotides: TGTGCCAGCAGTGGGGGGGTTTTCTACACAGCCTACGAGCAGTACTTC. Protein sequence: CASSGGVFYTAYEQYF. The chain links TRBV6-1 to TRBJ2-7; D possibly corresponds to TRBD2 (6 bases). The CDR3 extends over 16 amino acids. The V end lost 4 bases, the J end lost 2 bases, and 18 bases lay between the germline ends. CDR1 and CDR2 (germline): MNHNS, SASEGT.

V and J are TRBV7-2 and TRBJ2-5; D possibly corresponds to TRBD2 (6 bases). V was pared by 3 bases and J by 2 bases, with 10 bases between. The CDR3 length is 14 residues. Germline V gives CDR1 SGHTA, CDR2 FQGNSA. This chain's CDR3 is CASSFNRGQETQYF. CDR3 in DNA: TGTGCCAGCAGCTTTAATCGGGGGCAAGAGACCCAGTACTTC.

Only one count was recorded for this clone. This rearrangement joins TRBV2 to TRBJ2-3; the D is unclear. Deletions cut 4 bases from V and 4 bases from J, with 6 bases between. Germline CDR1 SNHLY, CDR2 FYNNEI. This CDR3 spans 12 amino acids. CDR3 amino acids: CASSAVSDTQYF. CDR3 DNA sequence: TGTGCCAGCAGTGCGGTCTCAGATACGCAGTATTTT.

This clone was found once. This sequence joins TRBV7-2 and TRBJ2-7; D is ambiguous. The CDR3 covers 15 residues. CDR1 is SGHTA and CDR2 is FQGNSA in the germline V gene. Trimming removed 6 bases at V and 4 bases at J, with 19 bases between. CDR3 coding DNA: TGTGCCAGCAGTCCTATTCTGTCTCCACCTTACGAGCAGTACTTC. Protein sequence: CASSPILSPPYEQYF. The full variable domain, in which reference TRBV7-2 and TRBJ2-7 provide the parts outside the CDR3, is GAGVSQSPSNKVTEKGKDVELRCDPISGHTALYWYRQSLGQGLEFLIYFQGNSAPDKSGLPSDRFSAERTGGSVSTLTIQRTQQEDSAVYLCASSPILSPPYEQYFGPGTRLTVT.

The chain has TRBV5-4 and TRBJ1-2; 7 nucleotides agree with TRBD1. J lost 2 bases, V lost 4 bases, and 5 bases had no gene match. The germline gives CDR1 SGHNT, CDR2 YYREEE (reference sequence). The CDR3 sequence is 14 residues long. CDR3 nucleotides: TGTGCCAGCAGCCAGGACAGGTGGAACTATGGCTACACCTTC. Protein sequence: CASSQDRWNYGYTF.

The chain uses TRBV5-4 and TRBJ2-5; 12 nucleotides agree with TRBD2. Germline-derived CDR1 and CDR2 are SGHNT and YYREEE (reference sequence). The CDR3 has 16 residues. The J segment lost 4 bases and the V segment lost 1 base, leaving 5 bases of the junction unmatched. CDR3 in DNA: TGTGCCAGCAGCTTGCCCCGACTAGCGGGGGTAGAGACCCAGTACTTC. As protein: CASSLPRLAGVETQYF.

The chain combines TRBV6-6 with TRBJ1-1, with 10 bases matching TRBD1. Germline V lookup: CDR1 MNHNY, CDR2 SVGAGI (reference sequence). This CDR3 is built from 14 residues. With V trimmed by 5 bases and J by 5 bases, 5 bases remained unmatched. The CDR3 loop reads CASSKGDRGTEAFF. CDR3 coding DNA: TGTGCCAGCAGTAAAGGGGACAGGGGAACTGAAGCTTTCTTT.

V and J are TRBV6-2 or TRBV6-3 and TRBJ2-1; 7 nucleotides match TRBD2. Germline lookup yields CDR1 MNHEY and CDR2 SVGEGT. After removal of 4 bases from V and 6 bases from J, the junction contained 15 bases not matched to a gene. This CDR3 region has 17 residues. The CDR3 DNA follows: TGTGCCAGCAGTTTGCTTCAGGGAGGGCCAGGTGGCAATGAGCAGTTCTTC. It yields the protein CASSLLQGGPGGNEQFF.

The table lists this clone with a count of one. The chain joins TRBV2 to TRBJ1-5; TRBD1 is a possible D gene (6 bases). Germline CDR1 and CDR2: SNHLY and FYNNEI. The CDR3 covers 15 residues. V lost 7 bases and J 4 bases, leaving 17 bases between the germline ends. In nucleotides, the CDR3 is TGTGCCAGCATTCTCCAGACCGGGACAAATCAGCCCCAGCATTTT. Encoded protein: CASILQTGTNQPQHF.

This clone has just one count. This rearrangement joins TRBV5-1 to TRBJ1-2, with no clear D. There are 17 residues in the CDR3. Germline CDR1 reads SGHRS; CDR2 reads YFSETQ. Trimming shortened V by 0 bases and J by 7 bases, and 22 bases separated the two germline ends. DNA of the CDR3: TGCGCCAGCAGCTTGGAGGGCTCGGTGAGGGCCTCCGTTGGCTACACCTTC. Translation gives CASSLEGSVRASVGYTF.

In its sample, this clone was seen a few times. The chain is built from TRBV10-3 and TRBJ1-2, with 10 nucleotides matching TRBD1. The CDR3 runs to 15 residues. In germline, CDR1 is ENHRY, CDR2 SYGVKD. The V gene end was trimmed by 3 bases and the J gene end by 2 bases; junction bases not matched to a gene: 3. In DNA, the CDR3 is TGTGCCATCAGTGATTTGGGACAGGGGAACTATGGCTACACCTTC. It yields the protein CAISDLGQGNYGYTF.

This clone has just one count. The chain combines TRBV9 with TRBJ1-6, with D perhaps matching TRBD1 (5 bases). The CDR3 runs to 14 residues. Germline CDR1 and CDR2: SGDLS and YYNGEE. V was cut by 3 bases and J by 7 bases, with 11 bases left in between. DNA of the CDR3: TGTGCCAGCAGCGCGCGGGGGTCGAATTCACCCCTCCACTTT. Translating gives CASSARGSNSPLHF.

The J gene is TRBJ2-3, the V gene TRBV10-1; TRBD2 agrees at 12 bases. Germline trimming cut 3 bases from V and 4 bases from J; bases unmatched to any gene: 5. CDR1 is WNHNN, CDR2 SYGVQD, per germline (reference sequence). The CDR3 length is 16 residues. Here the CDR3 reads CASSDPRLAGADTQYF. The CDR3 bases are TGCGCCAGCAGTGACCCTCGACTAGCGGGAGCAGATACGCAGTATTTT.

Here the CDR3 DNA reads TGTGCCAGCACCGGACAGGGGGGGCGGCCCCAGCATTTT. Translated: CASTGQGGRPQHF. The J gene is TRBJ1-5, the V gene TRBV6-5; 10 bases are shared with TRBD1. Per germline, CDR1 MNHEY and CDR2 SVGAGI. CDR3 length: 13 residues. Unmatched junction bases numbered 6, after V lost 7 bases and J lost 9 bases.

This chain links TRBV30 with TRBJ2-7; 8 bases are a match to TRBD1. Trimming took 5 bases from V and 7 from J; bases not matched to a gene: 10. The CDR3 consists of 13 residues. Per germline, CDR1 GTSNPN and CDR2 SVGIG (reference sequence). The CDR3 region is CAWSLQGAREQYF. For the CDR3, the DNA is TGTGCCTGGTCACTCCAGGGGGCGCGGGAGCAGTACTTC.

The J gene is TRBJ2-2, the V gene TRBV27, with TRBD2 matching 14 bases. Germline trimming cut 8 bases from V and 4 bases from J; bases unmatched to any gene: 6. Germline lookup yields CDR1 MNHEY and CDR2 SMNVEV (reference sequence). The CDR3 has 16 residues. The CDR3 loop is CASRLAGGPSTGELFF. The CDR3 DNA follows: TGTGCCAGCCGACTAGCGGGAGGGCCGAGCACCGGGGAGCTGTTTTTT.

This chain links TRBV7-2 with TRBJ1-1; D may be TRBD1 (6 bases). CDR3 size: 14 residues. Trimming left V 4 bases short and J 6 bases short, with 15 bases between. The germline V gene has CDR1 SGHTA and CDR2 FQGNSA. CDR3 in amino acids: CASSYREPSPEAFF. The CDR3 DNA follows: TGTGCCAGCAGCTACAGGGAGCCCTCACCTGAAGCTTTCTTT.

The chain combines TRBV9 with TRBJ2-1, with 11 nucleotides matching TRBD2. The CDR3 consists of 16 residues. Germline V gene data show CDR1 as SGDLS and CDR2 as YYNGEE. V lost 3 bases and J lost 5; bases outside the gene matches: 7. CDR3 protein: CASSDGLAGGNNEQFF. As DNA, the CDR3 is TGTGCCAGCAGCGACGGGCTAGCGGGAGGTAACAATGAGCAGTTCTTC. Variable domain in full (rest from reference TRBV9 and TRBJ2-1): DSGVTQTPKHLITATGQRVTLRCSPRSGDLSVYWYQQSLDQGLQFLIQYYNGEERAKGNILERFSAQQFPDLHSELNLSSLELGDSALYFCASSDGLAGGNNEQFFGPGTRLTVL.

The DNA of the CDR3 is TGTGCCAGCACATTACTAGCGGGAGGTGGGGTGGGGAATGAGCAGTTCTTC. Its translation: CASTLLAGGGVGNEQFF. This chain joins TRBV27 and TRBJ2-1, with 12 bases aligning to TRBD2. J was trimmed by 7 bases and V by 7 bases; bases with no gene match: 14. Germline V gene data show CDR1 as MNHEY and CDR2 as SMNVEV (reference sequence). The CDR3 has 17 amino acids.

This chain links TRBV13 with TRBJ2-3; D not certain. Deletions cut 5 bases from V and 4 bases from J, with 7 bases between. CDR1 is PRHDT, CDR2 FYEKMQ, per germline (reference sequence). The CDR3 is 12 amino acids. The CDR3 region has the DNA TGTGCCAGCAGCCTCTACTCAGATACGCAGTATTTT. It encodes CASSLYSDTQYF.

The V gene is TRBV5-8, the J gene TRBJ1-1; no clear D gene. Germline CDR1 and CDR2: SGHTS and YDEGEE. Trimming shortened V by 4 bases and J by 9 bases, and 13 bases separated the two germline ends. The CDR3 sequence is 12 residues long. The CDR3 DNA sequence: TGTGCCAGCAGCCTCAGGTCTTTTAAAGCTTTCTTT. Its translation is CASSLRSFKAFF.

A few counts support this clone. This rearrangement joins TRBV7-2 to TRBJ1-1; D unclear. Germline V gene lookup returns CDR1 SGHTA and CDR2 FQGNSA. Trimming stripped 5 bases from V and 4 bases from J, with 14 bases between. The CDR3 is 14 amino acids. DNA for the CDR3: TGTGCCAGCAGCCCTATATTAAGTGGCACTGAAGCTTTCTTT. It is translated as CASSPILSGTEAFF.

The V and J genes are TRBV19 and TRBJ1-5; 8 nucleotides line up with TRBD1. In germline, CDR1 is LNHDA, CDR2 SQIVND (reference sequence). Trimming took 5 bases from V and 0 from J; bases not matched to a gene: 12. This CDR3 spans 18 amino acids. The chain's CDR3 is CASSSYRDRFYSNQPQHF. In DNA form, the CDR3 reads TGTGCCAGTAGTTCCTACCGGGACAGGTTCTATAGCAATCAGCCCCAGCATTTT.

The CDR3 DNA reads as TGTGCCAGCAGCAGCCGGGACTCCAATCAGCCCCAGCATTTT. Translating it yields CASSSRDSNQPQHF. The chain joins TRBV21-1 to TRBJ1-5. TRBV21-1 is deemed a pseudogene. The CDR3 covers 14 residues.

The chain combines TRBV10-3 with TRBJ2-2; a possible D gene is TRBD1 (6 bases). V was shortened by 6 bases and J by 4 bases, with 9 bases between the two germline ends. Germline V gene sequence: CDR1 ENHRY, CDR2 SYGVKD. The CDR3 length is 13 residues. In nucleotides, the CDR3 is TGTGCCATCAGCAACAGGGTCACCGGGGAGCTGTTTTTT. Encoded protein: CAISNRVTGELFF.

This clone has a single count. Other DNA sequences of this sample code for an identical CDR3. This chain joins TRBV24-1 and TRBJ2-5, with TRBD1 identical over 10 bases. The CDR3 sequence is 15 residues long. The germline gives CDR1 KGHDR, CDR2 SFDVKD. The ends lost 2 bases at V and 4 bases at J; junction bases unmatched: 3. The CDR3 DNA reads as TGTGCCACCAGTGATTCCCGGACAGGGGGAGAGACCCAGTACTTC. This translates into CATSDSRTGGETQYF.

In the case of this clone: Other DNA sequences within the sample encode an identical CDR3. This sequence joins TRBV7-9 and TRBJ1-1; maybe TRBD1 (6 bases). Deletions cut 5 bases from V and 1 base from J, with 11 bases between. CDR3 length: 14 residues. CDR1 is SEHNR and CDR2 is FQNEAQ in the germline V gene (reference sequence). The CDR3 spells CASSLWDKNTEAFF. CDR3 in DNA: TGTGCCAGCAGCCTATGGGACAAGAACACTGAAGCTTTCTTT.

The J gene is TRBJ2-3, the V gene TRBV15; perhaps TRBD1 as D (6 bases). Germline CDR1 and CDR2: LNHNV and YYDKDF (reference sequence). V was cut by 5 bases and J by 0 bases, with 12 bases left in between. The CDR3 is 15 amino acids. DNA of the CDR3: TGTGCCACCAGCGGTGGGCAGGGGAGCACAGATACGCAGTATTTT. Protein product: CATSGGQGSTDTQYF.

This clone has just one count. V usage is TRBV10-3 and J usage is TRBJ2-7, with D possibly matching TRBD2 (5 bases). CDR3 length: 14 residues. From germline, CDR1 is ENHRY and CDR2 SYGVKD. Trimming pared 0 bases from V and 2 bases from J, leaving 8 bases between. CDR3 nucleotide sequence: TGTGCCATCAGTGAGTCGAGGGCCACCTACGAGCAGTACTTC. The encoded protein is CAISESRATYEQYF.

A single count supports this clone. This CDR3 is CSTSGGYTEAFF. For the CDR3, the DNA is TGCAGCACGTCGGGGGGTTACACTGAAGCTTTCTTT. The gene calls are TRBV29-1 and TRBJ1-1; D is possibly TRBD1 (5 bases). The CDR3 covers 12 residues. Germline assignment: CDR1 SQVTM and CDR2 ANQGSEA. The germline V and J ends were trimmed by 8 bases and 3 bases, with 13 bases remaining between them.